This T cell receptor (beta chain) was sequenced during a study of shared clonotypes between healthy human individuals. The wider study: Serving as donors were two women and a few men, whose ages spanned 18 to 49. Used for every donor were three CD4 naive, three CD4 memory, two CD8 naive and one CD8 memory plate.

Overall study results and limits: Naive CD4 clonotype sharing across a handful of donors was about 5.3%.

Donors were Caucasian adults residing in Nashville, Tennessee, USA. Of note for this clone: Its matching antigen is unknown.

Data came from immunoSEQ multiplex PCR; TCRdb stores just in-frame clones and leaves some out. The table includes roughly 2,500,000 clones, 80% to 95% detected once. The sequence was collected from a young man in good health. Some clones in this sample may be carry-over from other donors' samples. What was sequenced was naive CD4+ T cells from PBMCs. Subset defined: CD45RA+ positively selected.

CDR3 residues: CASSAAGTEAFF. CDR3 nucleotides: TGTGCCAGCAGCGCGGCTGGGACTGAAGCTTTCTTT. This rearrangement joins TRBV9 to TRBJ1-1, with D unclear. V lost 3 bases to trimming and J lost 5 bases, with 8 bases between them. This CDR3 has 12 amino acids. Germline CDR1 is SGDLS and CDR2 is YYNGEE.